The clone carrying this T cell receptor beta chain was seen once. These data originate in a study of blood T cell repertoires in COVID-19. About the research overall: From the United States, Italy and Spain came samples of acute and convalescent COVID-19. T cells, B-cell-depleted T cells, or PBMCs provided the cDNA or gDNA that served as material.

Trimming removed 4 bases from V and 5 bases from J, with 14 bases in between. This CDR3 is 14 amino acids long. In germline, CDR1 is SGHTA, CDR2 FQGTGA. Per the original data handling: Amplified reference gene primers provided the basis for estimating nucleated cell counts. TCRdb's table, derived via immunoSEQ multiplex PCR, lists solely in-frame clones and lacks some. The V and J calls and clone size come from that table; D and trimming were worked out from the DNA. The sample has about 260,000 clones, about 90% seen once. This TCR was sampled from a woman aged 40-49 years with acute or convalescent COVID-19. Sequenced sample: peripheral blood. This sequence joins TRBV7-3 and TRBJ2-5; D may be TRBD1 (6 bases). CDR3 loop: CASSSSGGWETQYF. The CDR3 DNA reads TGTGCCAGCAGCTCCAGTGGGGGCTGGGAGACCCAGTACTTC.